The TCR beta chain described here comes from a study of blood T cells in healthy people across ages. The use of a sample-barcoded 5' primer and a J-beta primer mix characterized a second PCR of roughly 6 to 11 cycles. Carrying 12 random nucleotides, a template-switch adaptor labeled each individual cDNA molecule. TCRdb called the 5' RACE reads again in MiXCR, with one record for every CDR3 protein. The sample includes 1.5 million to 2 million distinct CDR3 sequences, about 49% of them seen just once. V lost 5 bases, J lost 5 bases, and 8 bases stayed unmatched. Germline CDR1 SGHTA, CDR2 FQGNSA. There are 15 residues in the CDR3.

The chain joins TRBV7-2 to TRBJ2-3; 9 bases are shared with TRBD1. This clonotype was obtained from a woman aged 40 to 49 in good health. Sequenced sample: blood. CDR3 amino acids: CASSPRQGGIDTQYF. The CDR3 bases are TGTGCCAGCAGCCCCCGACAGGGGGGTATAGATACGCAGTATTTT.